What follows describes a single TCR beta chain. Antigen specificity is unknown. This entry belongs to a study of cytomegalovirus exposure and HLA in healthy donors. General study findings and limits: There were some V segments, including TRBV6-2 and TRBV6-3, excluded as indistinguishable.

Both 60 Vbeta primers and 13 Jbeta primers went into the PCR. Assay used: immunoSEQ multiplex PCR; TCRdb lists only in-frame clones, some missing. Its table lists tens of thousands of clones. V lost 7 bases, J lost 2 bases, and 9 bases stayed unmatched. This CDR3 spans 15 amino acids. From germline, CDR1 is WSHSY and CDR2 SAAADI. The TCR was taken from a human donor in good health. The V and J genes are TRBV10-2 and TRBJ1-2; 8 nucleotides agree with TRBD1. The sequencing input was PBMCs. The CDR3 sequence is CASNPGQGANYGYTF. CDR3 sequence (DNA): TGCGCCAGCAACCCAGGTCAGGGGGCGAACTATGGCTACACCTTC.